These 28 T cell receptor beta chains came from one sample sequenced in a study of T cell responses to AZD1222 COVID-19 vaccine. Here immunoSEQ multiplex PCR was the method, and the copy in TCRdb shows in-frame clones only, minus some. The table has about 94,000 clones, around 85% seen once. The sample in question was peripheral blood, obtained 28 days after the second AZD1222 dose. All receptors derive from an adult who received the AZD1222 COVID-19 vaccine.

A few counts support this clone. V and J are TRBV15 and TRBJ1-3, with D unclear. The CDR3 extends over 14 amino acids. CDR1 and CDR2 from the germline V gene are LNHNV and YYDKDF (reference sequence). V was trimmed by 5 bases and J by 4 bases, leaving 12 bases between them. The CDR3 spells CATSGRVGGNTIYF. The CDR3 DNA reads TGTGCCACCAGCGGGCGGGTGGGAGGAAACACCATATATTTT.

This sequence joins TRBV2 and TRBJ2-3, with D perhaps TRBD1 or TRBD2 (5 bases each). The CDR3 sequence is 13 residues long. Trimming removed 5 bases at V and 6 bases at J, with 12 bases between. CDR1 is SNHLY, CDR2 FYNNEI, per germline. The CDR3 DNA follows: TGTGCCAGCAGTCCTGTGGGGACCGATACGCAGTATTTT. It encodes CASSPVGTDTQYF.

V usage is TRBV30 and J usage is TRBJ2-7; a weak D match, TRBD1 (5 bases). Per germline, CDR1 GTSNPN and CDR2 SVGIG (reference sequence). V was clipped by 4 bases and J by 12 bases, with 25 bases between them. The CDR3 loop spans 14 amino acids. The CDR3 loop is CAWMDTELSLGRYF. CDR3 coding DNA: TGTGCCTGGATGGACACTGAGCTCTCCCTTGGGCGGTACTTC.

The chain uses TRBV25-1 and TRBJ2-3, with TRBD1 matching over 7 bases. The CDR3 has 17 residues. Per the germline V gene, CDR1 is MGHDK and CDR2 is SYGVNS. The V gene end was trimmed by 0 bases and the J gene end by 0 bases; junction bases not matched to a gene: 6. The CDR3 here is CASSEYAGTVSTDTQYF. The CDR3 DNA reads as TGTGCCAGCAGTGAATATGCCGGGACAGTTAGCACAGATACGCAGTATTTT.

The chain combines TRBV2 with TRBJ2-2; 10 bases match TRBD1. The CDR3 totals 14 residues. CDR1 and CDR2 (germline): SNHLY, FYNNEI. With 6 bases clipped from V and 6 bases from J, the junction kept 4 bases outside the gene matches. The CDR3 sequence is CASRGTGEAGELFF. The CDR3 nucleotides read TGTGCCAGCAGGGGGACAGGGGAAGCCGGGGAGCTGTTTTTT.

This clone has only one observation. The chain uses TRBV18 and TRBJ1-2; no clear D gene. The ends were cut back, 1 base at V and 4 bases at J, with 13 bases in the middle. CDR3 size: 15 residues. Germline V gives CDR1 KGHSH, CDR2 LQKENI. CDR3 sequence: CASSPLETSSYGYTF. As DNA, the CDR3 is TGTGCCAGCTCACCACTAGAGACAAGTTCCTATGGCTACACCTTC.

This clone showed up just a few times. The CDR3 DNA follows: TGCGCCAGCTCCCCTGAGCCGGGGCCCCTCACAGATACGCAGTATTTT. Translation: CASSPEPGPLTDTQYF. J is TRBJ2-3 and V is TRBV5-1; D might be TRBD1 or TRBD2, each matching 5 bases. V lost 7 bases to trimming and J lost 2 bases, with 20 bases between them. Germline V gives CDR1 SGHRS, CDR2 YFSETQ. This CDR3 has 16 amino acids.

This clone was seen only once. The chain carries TRBV14 and TRBJ2-3; either TRBD1 or TRBD2 may fit D (7 bases each). From germline, CDR1 is SGHDN and CDR2 FVKESK. Trimming shortened V by 1 base and J by 2 bases, and 16 bases separated the two germline ends. The CDR3 runs 17 residues. Here the CDR3 reads CASSQADREGDTDTQYF. The CDR3 coding sequence is TGTGCCAGCAGCCAAGCTGACAGGGAGGGAGACACAGATACGCAGTATTTT.

This sequence joins TRBV19 and TRBJ2-6, with D possibly being TRBD1 (6 bases). V was cut by 3 bases and J by 0 bases, with 15 bases left in between. Germline V gives CDR1 LNHDA, CDR2 SQIVND (reference sequence). CDR3 length: 18 amino acids. The CDR3 spells CASSMFGQRGSGANVLTF. CDR3 coding DNA: TGTGCCAGTAGTATGTTTGGACAGAGGGGCTCTGGGGCCAACGTCCTGACTTTC.

This sequence joins TRBV7-2 and TRBJ2-7, with D perhaps matching TRBD1 (6 bases). V was pared by 1 base and J by 9 bases, with 25 bases between. The CDR3 covers 17 residues. Germline assignment: CDR1 SGHTA and CDR2 FQGNSA. CDR3 residues: CASSLDSRTAAEAGQYF. The CDR3 DNA sequence: TGTGCCAGCAGCTTAGATAGCCGGACAGCGGCGGAAGCCGGGCAGTACTTC.

This clone has more than one count but fewer than ten. The chain joins TRBV11-2 to TRBJ2-7, with D hard to call. This CDR3 spans 14 amino acids. V was shortened by 5 bases and J by 3 bases, with 14 bases between the two germline ends. Germline CDR1 SGHAT, CDR2 FQNNGV. The CDR3 coding sequence is TGTGCCAGCAGCCCCGGGTCAGCCGTCTACGAGCAGTACTTC. Residues: CASSPGSAVYEQYF.

This clone came up a few times. This rearrangement joins TRBV9 to TRBJ2-7, with 9 bases aligning to TRBD1. In germline, CDR1 is SGDLS, CDR2 YYNGEE. The J segment lost 1 base and the V segment lost 4 bases, leaving 3 bases of the junction unmatched. The CDR3 is made up of 14 amino acids. The CDR3 DNA sequence: TGTGCCAGCAGCTTGACAGGGGGGTCCTACGAGCAGTACTTC. As protein: CASSLTGGSYEQYF.

Many counts were recorded for this clone. This chain links TRBV2 with TRBJ2-3; unclear D gene. Trimming removed 6 bases at V and 7 bases at J, with 11 bases between. CDR3 size: 12 residues. Looked up from germline, CDR1 is SNHLY and CDR2 is FYNNEI. CDR3 nucleotide sequence: TGTGCCAGCAGGTCCTATGATAATACGCAGTATTTT. It specifies CASRSYDNTQYF.

This rearrangement joins TRBV18 to TRBJ1-2; TRBD1 is a possible D gene (5 bases). This CDR3 comprises 16 residues. Trimming cost V 2 bases and J 8 bases, with 21 bases left between them. Germline V gene data show CDR1 as KGHSH and CDR2 as LQKENI. The DNA of the CDR3 is TGTGCCAGCTCACCAAGAAACCCACCCCCGGGGCTGGGCTACACCTTC. Its protein product is CASSPRNPPPGLGYTF.

The chain carries TRBV14 and TRBJ2-3; 7 bases align to TRBD2. This CDR3 has 15 amino acids. Losses at the gene ends were 5 bases for V and 2 bases for J; bases not matched to a gene: 7. Germline CDR1 SGHDN, CDR2 FVKESK. The CDR3, as DNA: TGTGCCAGCAGCGCCGGGACTACCTACACAGATACGCAGTATTTT. Its protein is CASSAGTTYTDTQYF.

The chain joins TRBV29-1 to TRBJ2-3; D is unresolved. The CDR3 is 11 residues long. Germline CDR1 is SQVTM and CDR2 is ANQGSEA. V was pared by 4 bases and J by 2 bases, with 4 bases between. In DNA, the CDR3 is TGCAGCGTTGGTCACACAGATACGCAGTATTTT. Translating it yields CSVGHTDTQYF.

A single count supports this clone. The rearrangement joins TRBV7-9 to TRBJ1-5; possibly TRBD1 for D (5 bases). V shed 2 bases and J shed 6 bases, with 8 bases lying between them. This CDR3 has 13 residues. CDR1 is SEHNR, CDR2 FQNEAQ, per germline (reference sequence). CDR3 DNA sequence: TGTGCCAGCAGCTTAATGGGGCCTCAGCCCCAGCATTTT. Translation gives CASSLMGPQPQHF. Full variable domain (remainder filled in from reference TRBV7-9 and TRBJ1-5): DTGVSQNPRHKITKRGQNVTFRCDPISEHNRLYWYRQTLGQGPEFLTYFQNEAQLEKSRLLSDRFSAERPKGSFSTLEIQRTEQGDSAMYLCASSLMGPQPQHFGDGTRLSIL.

The CDR3 protein is CASSSGGGGNEKLFF. The CDR3 region has the DNA TGTGCCAGCAGCTCTGGTGGCGGGGGGAATGAAAAACTGTTTTTT. The V call is TRBV5-4, the J call TRBJ1-4, with D possibly being TRBD1 (5 bases). Germline V gives CDR1 SGHNT, CDR2 YYREEE (reference sequence). CDR3 length: 15 residues. The V gene lost 3 bases and the J gene lost 5 bases, with 14 bases spanning the gap.

J is TRBJ2-2 and V is TRBV5-1; 8 nucleotides align to TRBD1. The V segment lost 3 bases and the J segment 6 bases; nucleotides outside the gene matches: 7. Germline V gives CDR1 SGHRS, CDR2 YFSETQ. CDR3 length: 15 residues. The CDR3 coding sequence is TGCGCCAGCAGCTCGCCGGCACAGGGGGCCGGGGAGCTGTTTTTT. This codes for CASSSPAQGAGELFF. Based on the CDR3 plus reference TRBV5-1 and TRBJ2-2, the full variable domain is KAGVTQTPRYLIKTRGQQVTLSCSPISGHRSVSWYQQTPGQGLQFLFEYFSETQRNKGNFPGRFSGRQFSNSRSEMNVSTLELGDSALYLCASSSPAQGAGELFFGEGSRLTVL.

This chain uses TRBV12-3 or TRBV12-4 with TRBJ1-2; 10 nucleotides align to TRBD1. With 5 bases clipped from V and 4 bases from J, the junction kept 1 base outside the gene matches. The CDR3 length is 13 residues. CDR3 sequence reads: CASSGDRGYGYTF. DNA for the CDR3: TGTGCCAGCAGTGGGGACAGGGGCTATGGCTACACCTTC.

This chain joins TRBV2 and TRBJ2-3; D call uncertain. Trimming pared 3 bases from V and 3 bases from J, leaving 4 bases between. Germline-derived CDR1 and CDR2 are SNHLY and FYNNEI. This CDR3 has 12 amino acids. This CDR3 is CASSDGTDTQYF. The CDR3 DNA reads TGTGCCAGCAGTGATGGGACAGATACGCAGTATTTT.

The CDR3 region is CASSLYADTQYF. CDR3 sequence (DNA): TGCGCCAGCAGCTTGTATGCAGATACGCAGTATTTT. The rearrangement links TRBV5-1 to TRBJ2-3; no firm D call. The V end was cut by 1 base, the J end by 4 bases, with 4 bases between. Germline V lookup: CDR1 SGHRS, CDR2 YFSETQ. The CDR3 totals 12 residues.

This chain connects TRBV5-4 to TRBJ2-7, with D tentatively TRBD1 (5 bases). V was shortened by 4 bases and J by 5 bases, with 22 bases between the two germline ends. Germline V CDR1 and CDR2: SGHNT, YYREEE (reference sequence). The CDR3 contains 16 residues. CDR3 sequence: CASSPVVGQGVNEQYF. CDR3 nucleotide sequence: TGTGCCAGCAGCCCGGTGGTCGGGCAGGGTGTAAACGAGCAGTACTTC. The variable domain in full, with the rest retrieved from reference TRBV5-4 and TRBJ2-7, is ETGVTQSPTHLIKTRGQQVTLRCSSQSGHNTVSWYQQALGQGPQFIFQYYREEENGRGNFPPRFSGLQFPNYSSELNVNALELDDSALYLCASSPVVGQGVNEQYFGPGTRLTVT.

The chain carries TRBV19 and TRBJ1-5, with a tentative D call TRBD1 (5 bases). The CDR3 has 17 amino acids. Germline assignment: CDR1 LNHDA and CDR2 SQIVND (reference sequence). V was pared by 6 bases and J by 0 bases, with 18 bases between. The CDR3: CASSIRADSYSNQPQHF. The CDR3 nucleotides are TGTGCCAGTAGCATTAGGGCCGACAGCTATAGCAATCAGCCCCAGCATTTT.

The table lists this clone with a few counts. The chain carries TRBV10-3 and TRBJ1-5; D unresolved. Germline V gives CDR1 ENHRY, CDR2 SYGVKD. Between the trimmed V and J ends, which lost 2 bases and 4 bases, there was a span of 9 bases. This CDR3 has 14 amino acids. In nucleotides, the CDR3 is TGTGCCATCAGTGAGGGGAGCTCTAATCAGCCCCAGCATTTT. It yields the protein CAISEGSSNQPQHF.

The J gene is TRBJ1-6, the V gene TRBV28; D gene unclear. Germline V gene sequence: CDR1 MDHEN, CDR2 SYDVKM. This CDR3 contains 13 residues. V lost 6 bases and J lost 7, with 10 bases in between. CDR3 in DNA: TGTGCCAGCAGGCCCGTGCACAATTCACCCCTCCACTTT. Protein sequence: CASRPVHNSPLHF.

This rearrangement joins TRBV5-1 to TRBJ2-3, with D unresolved. Trimming shortened V by 0 bases and J by 1 base, and 9 bases separated the two germline ends. CDR1 and CDR2 (germline): SGHRS, YFSETQ. CDR3 size: 15 residues. The CDR3 nucleotides read TGCGCCAGCAGCTTGGGCCAGCGAGGCACAGATACGCAGTATTTT. Encoded protein: CASSLGQRGTDTQYF.

J is TRBJ1-2 and V is TRBV18; D uncertain. Trimming left V 3 bases short and J 8 bases short, with 16 bases between. Germline-derived CDR1 and CDR2 are KGHSH and LQKENI. The CDR3 sequence is 14 residues long. This CDR3 reads CASSPGGGIDGYTF. The CDR3 DNA reads TGTGCCAGCTCACCGGGCGGTGGGATTGACGGCTACACCTTC.